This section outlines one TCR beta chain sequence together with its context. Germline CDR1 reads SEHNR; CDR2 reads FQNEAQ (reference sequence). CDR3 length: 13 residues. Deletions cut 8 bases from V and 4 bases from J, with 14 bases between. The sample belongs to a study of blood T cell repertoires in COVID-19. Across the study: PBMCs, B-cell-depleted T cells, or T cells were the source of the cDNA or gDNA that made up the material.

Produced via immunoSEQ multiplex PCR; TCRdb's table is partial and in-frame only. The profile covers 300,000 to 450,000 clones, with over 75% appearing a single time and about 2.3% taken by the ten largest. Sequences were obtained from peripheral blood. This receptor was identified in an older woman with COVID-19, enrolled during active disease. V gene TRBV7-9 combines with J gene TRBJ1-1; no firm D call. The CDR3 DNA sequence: TGTGCCAGCGACGCCCAGCGGTCCACTGAAGCTTTCTTT. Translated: CASDAQRSTEAFF.